This TCR beta chain was found in a study of neurological immune-mediated disorders (dated by TCRdb to between 2017 and 2020). At the level of the whole study: Peripheral blood TCR-beta repertoires from patients with HTLV-I-associated myelopathy (HAM/TSP), patients with multiple sclerosis, and healthy controls were compared in the study using UMI-based sequencing. The 95 to 110 TCR-beta libraries covered PBMC samples along with longitudinal samples, technical triplicates, and paired sorted CD4+ and CD8+ T-cell subsets. The cohort included approximately 70 subjects: around 15 with HAM/TSP, about 34 with multiple sclerosis, and around 20 healthy controls. Results and caveats for the whole study, not just this receptor: No identical CDR3 amino acid sequences were found to be shared among expanded clones across subjects, suggesting that TCR-beta repertoires were private in all groups. TCR clonal expansion was greatest in HAM/TSP patients and smallest in MS patients, who ranked below even healthy controls.

cDNA synthesis used template-switch 5'RACE with a primer carrying a 10-nucleotide random unique molecular identifier tagging each TCR transcript. Every sequencing run yielded over 170 million TCR-beta sequences covering 15-18 subjects. The RNeasy kit was used to extract total RNA. Using the KAPA Real-time Library Amplification kit, TCR-beta VDJ regions were amplified with primers for the TCR constant region and the 5'RACE anchor. A first PCR added sample indexes and Illumina adaptors, after which a second PCR increased the library yield. After purification with Ampure beads, the TCR product of roughly 650 bp was size-selected on a 2% E-gel SizeSelection system. Before pooling, library quality was checked on a Bioanalyzer, concentration was measured with Qubit, and libraries were quantified with the Kapa Library Quantification kit. Paired-end 2 x 150 bp sequencing of the libraries was performed on an Illumina HiSeq 2500. To increase sequence diversity, about 25-31% phiX was spiked into each library pool. Per the authors' processing: Quality-filtered reads were processed with the UMI-based MiGEC pipeline, which removed over 75% of raw TCR sequences during error correction. VDJ genes were aligned to IMGT germline references, and clonotypes were defined by unique CDR3 amino acid sequence plus V-J genes. Clonal expansion, Shannon diversity and CDR3 relatedness (CalcPairwiseDistances, ClusterSamples) were evaluated with VDJtools, and phylogenetic trees were built with CLCbio workbench. Expanded clones were defined as having at least 8 unique UMIs, based on coefficient-of-variation modelling across technical triplicates. TCRdb trimmed the raw reads at Q25, called clones with MiXCR and kept productive beta chains. One record per CDR3 amino acid sequence lists the most common genes and DNA. In this record, the V and J calls reflect TCRdb's handling and not the investigators' own analysis. Recorded for this sample are 20,000 to 25,000 distinct CDR3 sequences; more than 14% of them occurred a single time. The top ten constitute around 16% of the sample.

Trimming takes 2 bases from V and 0 bases from J, and the germline ends sit 12 bases apart. In the germline V gene, CDR1 corresponds to SGHDT and CDR2 to YYEEEE. Counted from cysteine to phenylalanine, this CDR3 has 16 amino acids. Solely the CDR3 DNA is kept, with 48 bases framed from the first base. Libraries from unsorted PBMCs were made from 2 million PBMCs kept in RNAlater at -80 degrees C until RNA extraction. PBMCs were separated from peripheral blood using Ficoll-Hypaque density gradient centrifugation and then cryopreserved in liquid nitrogen. This clonotype appeared many times. What antigen it recognizes has not been identified. Within one base of it there is no much larger clone, and no base qualities were kept.

The receptor's source is a female donor with HTLV-1-associated myelopathy (HAM/TSP). The V and J segments used are TRBV5-6 and TRBJ2-1, with no reliable assignment of the D segment. The sample comprised PBMCs. CDR3 region: CASSFGFHSSYNEQFF. The nucleotide sequence is given as TGTGCCAGCAGCTTCGGGTTTCACAGCTCCTACAATGAGCAGTTCTTC.